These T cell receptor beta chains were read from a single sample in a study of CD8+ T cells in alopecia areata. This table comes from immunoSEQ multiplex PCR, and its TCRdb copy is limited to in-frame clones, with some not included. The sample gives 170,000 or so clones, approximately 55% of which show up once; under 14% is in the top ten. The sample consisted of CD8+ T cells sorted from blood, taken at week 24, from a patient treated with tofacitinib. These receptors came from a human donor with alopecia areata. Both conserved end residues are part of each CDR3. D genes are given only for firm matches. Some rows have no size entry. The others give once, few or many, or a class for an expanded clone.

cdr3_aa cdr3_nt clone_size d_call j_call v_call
CASSKEKGQTNEKLFF TGTGCCAGCAGCAAAGAAAAGGGACAGACTAATGAAAAACTGTTTTTT NA NA TRBJ1-4 TRBV21-1
CSHKKPPETRSYEQYF TGCAGCCATAAGAAACCCCCAGAAACCCGCTCCTACGAGCAGTACTTC few NA TRBJ2-7 TRBV29-1
CATSREGRGNTEAFF TGTGCCACCAGCAGAGAGGGCAGGGGTAACACTGAAGCTTTCTTT NA NA TRBJ1-1 TRBV15
CASSPTTGSYEQYF TGTGCCAGCAGCCCGACGACAGGGAGCTACGAGCAGTACTTC NA TRBD1 TRBJ2-7 TRBV7-9
CASSPEVNQPQHF TGTGCCAGCTCACCAGAAGTAAATCAGCCCCAGCATTTT NA NA TRBJ1-5 TRBV18
CASSLSSTDTQYF TGTGCCAGCAGTTTAAGCAGCACAGATACGCAGTATTTT once NA TRBJ2-3 TRBV27
CASSTGGEAFF TGTGCCAGCAGCACGGGGGGCGAAGCTTTCTTT NA NA TRBJ1-1 TRBV6-5
CAILGLLGGTNTEAFF TGTGCCATCCTCGGATTGTTAGGAGGGACGAACACTGAAGCTTTCTTT NA NA TRBJ1-1 TRBV28
CASSRTTEETQYF TGTGCCAGCAGTCGCACGACCGAAGAGACCCAGTACTTC NA NA TRBJ2-5 TRBV27
CSARYKGLFF TGCAGTGCTAGATACAAAGGACTATTCTTC NA NA TRBJ2-1 TRBV20-1
CASRTSNQPQHF TGTGCCAGCAGAACAAGCAATCAGCCCCAGCATTTT NA NA TRBJ1-5 TRBV27
CASSQGYGAEAFF TGCGCCAGCAGCCAAGGATATGGGGCTGAAGCTTTCTTT NA NA TRBJ1-1 TRBV4-3
CASSLWSSGEGSFYNEQFF TGTGCCAGCAGCTTATGGTCTAGCGGAGAAGGATCCTTCTACAATGAGCAGTTCTTC NA TRBD2 TRBJ2-1 TRBV11-2
CAWCLTGQGTDTQYF TGTGCCTGGTGTCTAACGGGACAGGGAACAGATACGCAGTATTTT NA TRBD1 TRBJ2-3 TRBV30
CASSYGDEGYTF TGTGCCAGCAGCTACGGGGACGAGGGCTACACCTTC once NA TRBJ1-2 TRBV7-8
CASSDGVNSGANVLTF TGTGCCAGCAGCGATGGGGTGAACTCTGGGGCCAACGTCCTGACTTTC few NA TRBJ2-6 TRBV7-9
CASSLNLEDYGETQYF TGTGCCAGCAGTTTGAACCTAGAGGATTATGGAGAGACCCAGTACTTC few NA TRBJ2-5 TRBV27
CASSLAYSSYEQYF TGTGCCAGCAGCTTGGCGTACAGCTCCTACGAGCAGTACTTC few NA TRBJ2-7 TRBV5-6
CASSMFGGPNEQFF TGTGCCAGTAGTATGTTCGGGGGCCCCAATGAGCAGTTCTTC few NA TRBJ2-1 TRBV19
CASSRLTSQTETQYF TGTGCCAGCAGCCGACTGACTAGTCAGACGGAGACCCAGTACTTC NA NA TRBJ2-5 TRBV7-6
CAWLGVDGTSLSGANVLTF TGTGCCTGGTTGGGAGTCGATGGAACCTCACTCTCTGGGGCCAACGTCCTGACTTTC NA NA TRBJ2-6 TRBV30
CSARTESSYEQYF TGCAGCGCCCGGACGGAGAGCTCCTACGAGCAGTACTTC NA NA TRBJ2-7 TRBV29-1
CASSLDLSGQGGSTQYF TGTGCCAGCAGCTTAGATCTAAGCGGCCAAGGGGGGTCTACGCAGTATTTT NA NA TRBJ2-3 TRBV11-2
CASSQVTESNSPLHF TGCGCCAGCAGCCAAGTGACAGAATCTAATTCACCCCTCCACTTT NA NA TRBJ1-6 TRBV4-1
CASSLRQDPPQDTQYF TGTGCCAGCTCACTGCGACAGGACCCCCCACAAGATACGCAGTATTTT NA NA TRBJ2-3 TRBV18
CAWASVGANVLTF TGTGCCTGGGCCTCGGTTGGGGCCAACGTCCTGACTTTC NA NA TRBJ2-6 TRBV30
CASSDLQGRDEQFF TGTGCCAGCAGTGATCTACAGGGGCGTGATGAGCAGTTCTTC NA TRBD1 TRBJ2-1 TRBV25-1
CAWRRRDSYEQYF TGTGCCTGGAGACGTAGGGACAGCTACGAGCAGTACTTC NA TRBD1 TRBJ2-7 TRBV30
CASSLLGAASTDTQYF TGCGCCAGCAGCTTGTTGGGGGCTGCTAGCACAGATACGCAGTATTTT few NA TRBJ2-3 TRBV5-1
CASSEGGEGDGYTF TGCGCCAGCAGTGAAGGAGGGGAGGGCGATGGCTACACCTTC NA NA TRBJ1-2 TRBV10-2
CASSPGVSYEQYF TGTGCCAGCAGCCCAGGGGTTTCCTACGAGCAGTACTTC few NA TRBJ2-7 TRBV11-2
CSAVDRDRALIGYTF TGCAGCGCCGTGGACCGGGACAGGGCCCTCATTGGCTACACCTTC NA TRBD1 TRBJ1-2 TRBV29-1
CSVEGVTGQDSYEQYF TGCAGCGTTGAAGGGGTTACGGGACAGGACTCCTACGAGCAGTACTTC few TRBD1 TRBJ2-7 TRBV29-1
CSVVSAGNTIYF TGCAGCGTTGTTTCAGCCGGAAACACCATATATTTT few NA TRBJ1-3 TRBV29-1
CASSPRGALLNEQFF TGTGCCAGCAGCCCCAGGGGGGCCTTGTTGAATGAGCAGTTCTTC few NA TRBJ2-1 TRBV14